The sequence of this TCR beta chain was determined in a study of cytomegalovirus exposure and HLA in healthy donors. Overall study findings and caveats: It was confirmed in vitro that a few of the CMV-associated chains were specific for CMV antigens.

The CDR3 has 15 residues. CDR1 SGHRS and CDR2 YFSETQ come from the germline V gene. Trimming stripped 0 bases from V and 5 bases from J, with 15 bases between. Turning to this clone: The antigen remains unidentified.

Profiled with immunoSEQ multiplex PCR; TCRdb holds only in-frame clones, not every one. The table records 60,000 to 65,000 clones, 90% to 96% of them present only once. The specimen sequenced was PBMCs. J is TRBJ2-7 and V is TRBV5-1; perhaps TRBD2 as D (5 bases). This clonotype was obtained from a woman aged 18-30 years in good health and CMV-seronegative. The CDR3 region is CASSLGGLAVDEQYF. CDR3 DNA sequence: TGCGCCAGCAGCTTGGGTGGGCTAGCCGTGGACGAGCAGTACTTC.